What follows describes a single TCR beta chain. This sample stems from a study of OX40 agonist ivuxolimab in advanced cancers. Overall study context: The study treated patients with ivuxolimab, an agonistic anti-OX40 (CD134) antibody.

Germline lookup yields CDR1 SNHLY and CDR2 FYNNEI. This CDR3 is built from 15 residues. Trimming took off 4 bases at V and 3 bases at J, with 12 bases between the two ends. Assay: immunoSEQ multiplex PCR; the TCRdb copy retains only in-frame clones and omits some. The sample lists about 110,000 clones; roughly nine tenths were seen once. This clonotype was obtained from an adult with an advanced solid tumor such as melanoma, head and neck, liver or kidney cancer. The gene calls are TRBV2 and TRBJ1-4; a weak D match, TRBD1 (6 bases). Sequenced material: CD4+ or CD8+ T cells sorted from blood, taken in a trial of the OX40 agonist ivuxolimab. CDR3 in amino acids: CASSGGGLPNEKLFF. The CDR3 DNA sequence: TGTGCCAGCAGTGGAGGGGGGCTCCCTAATGAAAAACTGTTTTTT.